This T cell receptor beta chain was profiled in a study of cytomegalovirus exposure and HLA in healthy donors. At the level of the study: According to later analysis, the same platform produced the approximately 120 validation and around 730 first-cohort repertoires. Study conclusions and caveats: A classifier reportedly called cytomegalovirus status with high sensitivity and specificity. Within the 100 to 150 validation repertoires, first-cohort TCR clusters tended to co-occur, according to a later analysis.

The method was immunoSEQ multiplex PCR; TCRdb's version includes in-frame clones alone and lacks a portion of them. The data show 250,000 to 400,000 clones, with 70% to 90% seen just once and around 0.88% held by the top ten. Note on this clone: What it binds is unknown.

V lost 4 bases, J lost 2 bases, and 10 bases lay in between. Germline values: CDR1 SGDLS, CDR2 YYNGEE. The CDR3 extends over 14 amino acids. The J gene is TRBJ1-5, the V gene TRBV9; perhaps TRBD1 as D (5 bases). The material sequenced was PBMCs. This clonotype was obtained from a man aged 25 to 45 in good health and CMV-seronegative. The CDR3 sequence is CASSPGGGNQPQHF. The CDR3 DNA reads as TGTGCCAGCAGCCCGGGGGGTGGCAATCAGCCCCAGCATTTT.